Listed below are T cell receptor beta chains from one sample, sequenced in a study of blood T cell repertoires in COVID-19. This table comes from immunoSEQ multiplex PCR, and its TCRdb copy is limited to in-frame clones, with some not included. The sample records 150,000 to 180,000 clones, nearly 80% being singletons. Sequenced input: peripheral blood. The receptors shown here come from a man older than 75 with acute or convalescent COVID-19. CDR3s include the opening cysteine and the closing phenylalanine or tryptophan.

CDR3aa: CASSPSRNQPQHF
j_gene: TRBJ1-5
v_gene: TRBV18

CDR3aa: CAISGAQGGWTDTQYF
j_gene: TRBJ2-3
v_gene: TRBV10-3

CDR3aa: CASSLGQNSYNEQFF
j_gene: TRBJ2-1
v_gene: TRBV5-4

CDR3aa: CASSLRPGTEINTGELFF
j_gene: TRBJ2-2
v_gene: TRBV7-9

CDR3aa: CSVEGTGGGTDTQYF
j_gene: TRBJ2-3
v_gene: TRBV29-1

CDR3aa: CASSQDWFNSPLHF
j_gene: TRBJ1-6
v_gene: TRBV5-1

CDR3aa: CASSLSFSGNTIYF
j_gene: TRBJ1-3
v_gene: TRBV5-6

CDR3aa: CASSPEGYGYTF
j_gene: TRBJ1-2
v_gene: TRBV5-1

CDR3aa: CAWSAGQYYGYTF
j_gene: TRBJ1-2
v_gene: TRBV30

CDR3aa: CASSAYPGTGGYTF
j_gene: TRBJ1-2
v_gene: TRBV5-1

CDR3aa: CASSSLDRTQYF
j_gene: TRBJ2-3
v_gene: TRBV6-2/TRBV6-3

CDR3aa: CASSLVTGSGEQYF
j_gene: TRBJ2-7
v_gene: TRBV5-1

CDR3aa: CASSGEQGGNQPQHF
j_gene: TRBJ1-5
v_gene: TRBV2

CDR3aa: CASSRDRGSGANVLTF
j_gene: TRBJ2-6
v_gene: TRBV6-2/TRBV6-3

CDR3aa: CASSFSDNANTGELFF
j_gene: TRBJ2-2
v_gene: TRBV7-7

CDR3aa: CASSLEGEGGYTF
j_gene: TRBJ1-2
v_gene: TRBV5-1

CDR3aa: CASSYAGTGGYEQYF
j_gene: TRBJ2-7
v_gene: TRBV6-5

CDR3aa: CASRKGASNSPLHF
j_gene: TRBJ1-6
v_gene: TRBV6-5

CDR3aa: CASSSTGGDTEAFF
j_gene: TRBJ1-1
v_gene: TRBV6-2/TRBV6-3

CDR3aa: CASSTRDNQETQYF
j_gene: TRBJ2-5
v_gene: TRBV21-1

CDR3aa: CASSPQGTGNTEAFF
j_gene: TRBJ1-1
v_gene: TRBV6-5

CDR3aa: CASSLVDRGATDTQYF
j_gene: TRBJ2-3
v_gene: TRBV5-6

CDR3aa: CASSEGTGPNYGYTF
j_gene: TRBJ1-2
v_gene: TRBV5-4

CDR3aa: CASSGGGDTQYF
j_gene: TRBJ2-3
v_gene: TRBV3-1/TRBV3-2

CDR3aa: CASSKVERDNEQFF
j_gene: TRBJ2-1
v_gene: TRBV5-6

CDR3aa: CATSDAGQGGNGYTF
j_gene: TRBJ1-2
v_gene: TRBV24-1

CDR3aa: CASSLAGGVYEQYF
j_gene: TRBJ2-7
v_gene: TRBV5-1

CDR3aa: CASSSWTDEKLFF
j_gene: TRBJ1-4
v_gene: TRBV5-8

CDR3aa: CASRTGTTSSYEQYF
j_gene: TRBJ2-7
v_gene: TRBV6-6

CDR3aa: CASSHGEQRGYTF
j_gene: TRBJ1-2
v_gene: TRBV18

CDR3aa: CASSGRTGEGYTF
j_gene: TRBJ1-2
v_gene: TRBV19

CDR3aa: CASSIDPRLGAGELFF
j_gene: TRBJ2-2
v_gene: TRBV19

CDR3aa: CASSLRGEKLFF
j_gene: TRBJ1-4
v_gene: TRBV7-9

CDR3aa: CASRVDRGAGGEAFF
j_gene: TRBJ1-1
v_gene: TRBV6-5

CDR3aa: CASSPRVGQSTDTQYF
j_gene: TRBJ2-3
v_gene: TRBV13

CDR3aa: CASSSKGDGVSPLHF
j_gene: TRBJ1-6
v_gene: TRBV5-1

CDR3aa: CASSSATGGYGYTF
j_gene: TRBJ1-2
v_gene: TRBV11-3

CDR3aa: CASSGVGRNTEAFF
j_gene: TRBJ1-1
v_gene: TRBV6-6

CDR3aa: CASIRSRTGELFF
j_gene: TRBJ2-2
v_gene: TRBV12-3/TRBV12-4

CDR3aa: CASSPIETDTQYF
j_gene: TRBJ2-3
v_gene: TRBV4-2

CDR3aa: CASSHYSQGAVESYNEQFF
j_gene: TRBJ2-1
v_gene: TRBV23-1

CDR3aa: CASREGGQGGWTNEKLFF
j_gene: TRBJ1-4
v_gene: TRBV5-1

CDR3aa: CASSPGTVSLIEAFF
j_gene: TRBJ1-1
v_gene: TRBV19

CDR3aa: CSASSGTGSSYEQYF
j_gene: TRBJ2-7
v_gene: TRBV20-1

CDR3aa: CASSLERTAGNTIYF
j_gene: TRBJ1-3
v_gene: TRBV11-2

CDR3aa: CASSQDGGSPYYGYTF
j_gene: TRBJ1-2
v_gene: TRBV4-2

CDR3aa: CSVIPGTDGYTF
j_gene: TRBJ1-2
v_gene: TRBV29-1

CDR3aa: CASSIDTAGRTEAFF
j_gene: TRBJ1-1
v_gene: TRBV19

CDR3aa: CASFQQGGFGYTF
j_gene: TRBJ1-2
v_gene: TRBV6-4

CDR3aa: CASSYSIQGYEQYF
j_gene: TRBJ2-7
v_gene: TRBV6-2/TRBV6-3

CDR3aa: CASSPFSYGYTF
j_gene: TRBJ1-2
v_gene: TRBV18

CDR3aa: CASSPSLFGANVLTF
j_gene: TRBJ2-6
v_gene: TRBV18

CDR3aa: CSVRQGADTGELFF
j_gene: TRBJ2-2
v_gene: TRBV29-1

CDR3aa: CATSTLAPGQASSGANVLTF
j_gene: TRBJ2-6
v_gene: TRBV15

CDR3aa: CATNSGTGVPLSYEQYF
j_gene: TRBJ2-7
v_gene: TRBV10-3